Presented here are 30 T cell receptor beta chains from one specimen sequenced in a study of T cells in Graves' hyperthyroidism and ophthalmopathy. Amplification yielded TCR beta CDR3 regions, with RNA transcripts as the source. The TCR CDR3 first-round RT-PCR relied on the HTBI primer set. TCRdb used MiXCR to reprocess the multiplex PCR reads, holding one entry per CDR3 protein. Of hundreds of thousands of distinct CDR3 sequences listed, about 15% were seen once; the top ten hold roughly a tenth. The sequencing input was blood. These receptors were obtained from a woman in her late teens or twenties with Graves' hyperthyroidism.

This clonotype occurred many times. This chain connects TRBV6-1 to TRBJ1-1; 7 nucleotides line up with TRBD1. The germline gives CDR1 MNHNS, CDR2 SASEGT. The CDR3 consists of 14 residues. Trimming removed 8 bases from V and 0 bases from J; junction bases left unmatched: 6. The CDR3 coding sequence is TGTGCCAGCCGGGACAGACCCATGAACACTGAAGCTTTCTTT. This sequence encodes CASRDRPMNTEAFF.

This clonotype was observed at least ten times. The rearrangement uses TRBV2 and TRBJ1-5; D may be TRBD1 (6 bases). Trimming removed 2 bases from V and 7 bases from J, with 18 bases in between. There are 16 residues in the CDR3. The germline V gene encodes CDR1 SNHLY and CDR2 FYNNEI. As DNA, the CDR3 is TGTGCCAGCAGTGAAACGGGGCAGGGGAAGGGACAGCCCCAGCATTTT. Translating it yields CASSETGQGKGQPQHF.

This clonotype was seen repeatedly, ten times or more. This chain connects TRBV20-1 to TRBJ1-1; D is ambiguous. Germline V gene sequence: CDR1 DFQATT, CDR2 SNEGSKA (reference sequence). Trimming removed 5 bases from V and 6 bases from J, with 13 bases in between. The CDR3 has 12 amino acids. The CDR3, as DNA: TGCAGTGCTGACGATAAAGGGCCTGAAGCTTTCTTT. It translates to CSADDKGPEAFF.

This clonotype was detected many times. V and J are TRBV12-3 or TRBV12-4 and TRBJ2-1, with unresolved D. V gave up 3 bases and J gave up 8 bases, with 11 bases separating them. The CDR3 covers 13 residues. The CDR3 reads CASSLNPLDEQFF. CDR3 nucleotides: TGTGCCAGCAGTTTGAATCCCCTCGATGAGCAGTTCTTC.

J is TRBJ1-5 and V is TRBV7-8, with D hard to call. Germline V gives CDR1 SGHVS, CDR2 FQNEAQ. CDR3 length: 14 amino acids. Trimming pared 1 base from V and 9 bases from J, leaving 13 bases between. CDR3 nucleotide sequence: TGTGCCAGCAGCTTAGGAGGCCACCGGTGGCCCCAGCATTTT. It is translated as CASSLGGHRWPQHF. The whole variable domain, filled in from reference TRBV7-8 and TRBJ1-5, reads GAGVSQSPRYKVAKRGQDVALRCDPISGHVSLFWYQQALGQGPEFLTYFQNEAQLDKSGLPSDRFFAERPEGSVSTLKIQRTQQEDSAVYLCASSLGGHRWPQHFGDGTRLSIL.

This clonotype was recorded at least ten times. V usage is TRBV30 and J usage is TRBJ1-2; D is uncertain. The V gene lost 4 bases and the J gene lost 8 bases, with 14 bases spanning the gap. Per the germline V gene, CDR1 is GTSNPN and CDR2 is SVGIG (reference sequence). CDR3 size: 12 residues. The CDR3 nucleotides are TGTGCCTGGACGAGGGATGGGTCGGGCTACACCTTC. It codes for CAWTRDGSGYTF. The complete variable domain, with remaining parts taken from reference TRBV30 and TRBJ1-2, reads SQTIHQWPATLVQPVGSPLSLECTVEGTSNPNLYWYRQAAGRGLQLLFYSVGIGQISSEVPQNLSASRPQDRQFILSSKKLLLSDSGFYLCAWTRDGSGYTFGSGTRLTVV.

Ten or more counts support this clonotype. V gene TRBV30 combines with J gene TRBJ1-5, with TRBD1 matching 7 bases. The V gene end was trimmed by 1 base and the J gene end by 6 bases; junction bases not matched to a gene: 3. The CDR3 is 13 amino acids. CDR1 and CDR2 (germline): GTSNPN, SVGIG (reference sequence). CDR3 sequence: CAWSARGIQPQHF. The CDR3 coding sequence is TGTGCCTGGAGTGCCAGGGGGATTCAGCCCCAGCATTTT. The variable domain in full, completed from reference TRBV30 and TRBJ1-5, reads SQTIHQWPATLVQPVGSPLSLECTVEGTSNPNLYWYRQAAGRGLQLLFYSVGIGQISSEVPQNLSASRPQDRQFILSSKKLLLSDSGFYLCAWSARGIQPQHFGDGTRLSIL.

This clonotype was picked up many times. The V call is TRBV20-1, the J call TRBJ2-1; 12 bases are shared with TRBD2. Germline V gives CDR1 DFQATT, CDR2 SNEGSKA (reference sequence). J gave up 7 bases and V 3 bases, and 10 bases lay outside the gene matches. The CDR3 runs to 16 residues. The CDR3 loop reads CSARGHLAGGPNEQFF. CDR3 DNA: TGCAGTGCTAGGGGACACCTAGCGGGAGGGCCTAATGAGCAGTTCTTC.

In this sample, this clonotype turned up many times. This chain joins TRBV11-3 and TRBJ1-2, with TRBD1 matching over 7 bases. This CDR3 comprises 16 residues. In germline, CDR1 is SGHNT, CDR2 YENEEA. The V and J ends lost 0 bases and 7 bases, in that order; junction bases with no gene match: 11. The CDR3 nucleotides read TGTGCCAGCAGCTTAGATCCCTGGACAGGTAGTCGTGGCTACACCTTC. Translation gives CASSLDPWTGSRGYTF. The full variable domain, its missing parts supplied by reference TRBV11-3 and TRBJ1-2, is EAGVVQSPRYKIIEKKQPVAFWCNPISGHNTLYWYLQNLGQGPELLIRYENEEAVDDSQLPKDRFSAERLKGVDSTLKIQPAELGDSAVYLCASSLDPWTGSRGYTFGSGTRLTVV.

This clonotype came up many times. The chain combines TRBV28 with TRBJ1-1; perhaps TRBD1 as D (5 bases). The V end was cut by 8 bases, the J end by 5 bases, with 12 bases between. The CDR3 sequence is 12 residues long. Germline V gene data show CDR1 as MDHEN and CDR2 as SYDVKM. CDR3 amino acids: CASGARVTEAFF. The CDR3 nucleotides read TGTGCCAGCGGGGCCAGGGTTACTGAAGCTTTCTTT.

This clonotype was detected ten times or more. The chain has TRBV20-1 and TRBJ1-5; a possible D gene is TRBD1 (5 bases). This CDR3 has 16 amino acids. Trimming pared 2 bases from V and 1 base from J, leaving 15 bases between. Germline assignment: CDR1 DFQATT and CDR2 SNEGSKA (reference sequence). DNA of the CDR3: TGCAGTGCTAGACAACCTGGGGGGTTAAGCAATCAGCCCCAGCATTTT. It encodes CSARQPGGLSNQPQHF.

The sample holds many counts of this clonotype. This sequence joins TRBV20-1 and TRBJ2-1; TRBD2 matches at 9 bases. Unmatched junction bases numbered 9, after V lost 0 bases and J lost 9 bases. Germline V gene lookup returns CDR1 DFQATT and CDR2 SNEGSKA (reference sequence). The length of the CDR3 is 15 residues. The CDR3 nucleotides are TGCAGTGCTAGAGACCCTAGCGGGATAAAGGGTGAGCAGTTCTTC. Amino acids: CSARDPSGIKGEQFF.

The V call is TRBV13, the J call TRBJ1-1, with D perhaps matching TRBD1 (5 bases). With 5 bases removed from V and 7 bases from J, the gap between germline ends came to 23 bases. The germline gives CDR1 PRHDT, CDR2 FYEKMQ (reference sequence). The CDR3 contains 16 residues. CDR3 sequence reads: CASSPPFRGTRFEAFF. CDR3 in DNA: TGTGCCAGCAGCCCCCCCTTCCGGGGCACCCGTTTTGAAGCTTTCTTT.

This clonotype was recorded many times. This chain links TRBV5-1 with TRBJ2-7; no clear D. Between the trimmed V and J ends, which lost 4 bases and 0 bases, there was a span of 14 bases. The CDR3 is 15 residues long. Germline V lookup: CDR1 SGHRS, CDR2 YFSETQ. The CDR3 protein is CASSPDLVVSYEQYF. DNA of the CDR3: TGCGCCAGCAGCCCAGATCTTGTAGTCTCCTACGAGCAGTACTTC.

This clonotype was found a few times. The chain combines TRBV6-1 with TRBJ2-5; TRBD1 agrees at 7 bases. In germline, CDR1 is MNHNS, CDR2 SASEGT. Germline trimming cut 6 bases from V and 3 bases from J; bases unmatched to any gene: 1. The CDR3 extends over 12 amino acids. The CDR3, as DNA: TGTGCCAGCAGGGGGACAGAAGAGACCCAGTACTTC. As protein: CASRGTEETQYF.

There are many counts of this clonotype. This chain links TRBV12-3 or TRBV12-4 with TRBJ2-3; D call uncertain. This CDR3 has 14 amino acids. V gave up 7 bases and J gave up 0 bases, with 11 bases separating them. The CDR3 region is CASKYLSSTDTQYF. As DNA, the CDR3 is TGTGCCAGCAAATACTTATCTAGCACAGATACGCAGTATTTT.

The sample holds many counts of this clonotype. The chain employs TRBV6-1 and TRBJ2-7; the D call may be TRBD1 or TRBD2 (5 bases each). The V end lost 10 bases, the J end lost 0 bases, and 22 bases lay between the germline ends. Looked up from germline, CDR1 is MNHNS and CDR2 is SASEGT. The CDR3 has 16 residues. This CDR3 reads CATGRGIYGTSYEQYF. The CDR3 coding sequence is TGTGCCACCGGACGGGGAATTTATGGGACCTCCTACGAGCAGTACTTC.

This clonotype was observed a handful of times. The V and J genes are TRBV10-3 and TRBJ2-1; 7 nucleotides agree with TRBD2. Trimming removed 8 bases from V and 1 base from J; junction bases left unmatched: 2. This CDR3 comprises 13 residues. Germline assignment: CDR1 ENHRY and CDR2 SYGVKD. This chain's CDR3 is CAIGGGSYNEQFF. The CDR3 DNA sequence: TGTGCCATCGGGGGGGGGTCCTACAATGAGCAGTTCTTC.

J is TRBJ1-4 and V is TRBV5-5; possibly TRBD1 for D (5 bases). CDR3 length equals 18 residues. Trimming pared 0 bases from V and 2 bases from J, leaving 17 bases between. The V gene's germline CDR1 is SGHKS and CDR2 YYEKEE (reference sequence). The chain's CDR3 is CASSLGPKGGATNEKLFF. The CDR3 DNA is TGTGCCAGCAGCTTGGGGCCGAAGGGAGGGGCTACTAATGAAAAACTGTTTTTT.

This clonotype occurred a few times. The chain carries TRBV10-3 and TRBJ2-7; 7 bases are shared with TRBD1. The V segment lost 2 bases and the J segment 4 bases; nucleotides outside the gene matches: 5. The CDR3 has 14 residues. CDR1 and CDR2 (germline): ENHRY, SYGVKD. In DNA form, the CDR3 reads TGTGCCATCAGTGAGGTAGGCAGGGGGTACGAGCAGTACTTC. As protein: CAISEVGRGYEQYF.

A few counts support this clonotype. The rearrangement joins TRBV20-1 to TRBJ1-2, with D perhaps matching TRBD1 (5 bases). This CDR3 contains 13 residues. Germline-derived CDR1 and CDR2 are DFQATT and SNEGSKA (reference sequence). V was shortened by 5 bases and J by 4 bases, with 14 bases between the two germline ends. The CDR3 spells CSASRDGIYGYTF. The CDR3 nucleotides read TGCAGTGCTTCTCGGGACGGAATCTATGGCTACACCTTC.

This clonotype has a handful of counts. The V gene is TRBV25-1, the J gene TRBJ2-5, with 9 positions matching TRBD2. CDR3 length equals 15 residues. Germline CDR1 and CDR2: MGHDK and SYGVNS. V trimming: 6 bases; J trimming: 2 bases; junction bases outside the gene matches: 7. The CDR3 DNA is TGTGCCAGCAGCTTCGCGGGGGGGTATCAAGAGACCCAGTACTTC. This encodes CASSFAGGYQETQYF.

This clonotype occurred many times. This chain links TRBV6-6 with TRBJ2-7; 9 bases line up with TRBD1. The V gene's germline CDR1 is MNHNY and CDR2 SVGAGI (reference sequence). J was trimmed by 0 bases and V by 0 bases; bases with no gene match: 6. The CDR3 extends over 17 amino acids. The CDR3 is CASSYSWDRDISYEQYF. CDR3 bases: TGTGCCAGCAGTTACTCATGGGACAGGGATATCTCCTACGAGCAGTACTTC.

Worth noting for this clonotype: This may come from a read error, since a much larger clone is one base off. CDR3 in DNA: TGCAGTGTTAGAGGCCAGGGGGCGGGTTTGGATACGCAGTATTTT. Protein: CSVRGQGAGLDTQYF. The chain is built from TRBV20-1 and TRBJ2-3; 8 positions match TRBD1. CDR1 and CDR2 (germline): DFQATT, SNEGSKA (reference sequence). The CDR3 covers 15 residues.

This clonotype was counted only a few times. The chain carries TRBV4-3 and TRBJ1-4; tentatively, D is TRBD1 (5 bases). V was pared by 0 bases and J by 8 bases, with 16 bases between. CDR1 and CDR2 (germline): LGHNA, YSLEER. The CDR3 has 16 residues. The CDR3 spells CASSQDSWGSREKLFF. CDR3 DNA: TGCGCCAGCAGCCAAGATTCTTGGGGGAGTCGCGAAAAACTGTTTTTT.

This clonotype was detected many times. The chain joins TRBV7-9 to TRBJ2-7; tentatively, D is TRBD1 or TRBD2 (6 bases each). Germline CDR1 and CDR2: SEHNR and FQNEAQ (reference sequence). Trimming left V 7 bases short and J 1 base short, with 11 bases between. The CDR3 length is 13 residues. The CDR3 protein is CASTRGQSYEQYF. DNA for the CDR3: TGTGCCAGCACCCGGGGGCAATCCTACGAGCAGTACTTC.

V usage is TRBV29-1 and J usage is TRBJ2-2; the D is unclear. This CDR3 spans 16 amino acids. V was shortened by 8 bases and J by 1 base, with 20 bases between the two germline ends. CDR1 is SQVTM, CDR2 ANQGSEA, per germline. The CDR3 DNA sequence: TGCAGCATACTCCTTTTGGGCTCAGAGAACACCGGGGAGCTGTTTTTT. Translation gives CSILLLGSENTGELFF.

Ten or more counts support this clonotype. CDR3: CSATTGDGEKLFF. CDR3 DNA sequence: TGCAGTGCAACGACAGGGGATGGGGAAAAACTGTTTTTT. V is TRBV20-1 and J is TRBJ1-4; TRBD1 aligns across 8 bases. Germline loops: CDR1 DFQATT, CDR2 SNEGSKA (reference sequence). V shed 6 bases, J shed 8 bases, and the junction held 8 bases outside the gene matches. The CDR3 totals 13 residues.

This clonotype was observed at least ten times. V and J are TRBV6-2 or TRBV6-3 and TRBJ2-1; 13 positions agree with TRBD2. Germline trimming cut 6 bases from V and 6 bases from J; bases unmatched to any gene: 8. The CDR3 loop spans 16 amino acids. Germline V gene lookup returns CDR1 MNHEY and CDR2 SVGEGT. For the CDR3, the DNA is TGTGCCAGCAGACGACTAGCGGGAGGTCTCATCAATGAGCAGTTCTTC. Its protein product is CASRRLAGGLINEQFF.

The chain has TRBV15 and TRBJ2-2; TRBD2 might be the D (6 bases). V dropped 5 bases and J dropped 3 bases, with 10 bases sitting between them. Germline CDR1 LNHNV, CDR2 YYDKDF (reference sequence). This CDR3 contains 14 residues. CDR3 DNA sequence: TGTGCCACCAGCGGCGGGGCTGACACCGGGGAGCTGTTTTTT. Translated, it gives CATSGGADTGELFF.